This T cell receptor beta chain was captured by sequencing in a study of cytomegalovirus exposure and HLA in healthy donors (dated by TCRdb to the late 2010s). About the study as a whole: The 550 to 750 repertoires of the first cohort and the 95 to 150 validation repertoires were produced on the same platform, according to a later analysis. The study was designed to test whether signatures of past pathogen exposure could be identified by cataloging public T cell receptors. A separate validation cohort of over 95 different subjects was used in addition to the roughly 620-subject first cohort. The study combined high-throughput TCR immunosequencing, statistical association of individual TCRs with disease status, and machine learning to predict cytomegalovirus infection status. Broad study findings and their caveats: In vitro tests confirmed that a few of the cytomegalovirus-associated TCR beta chains recognize cytomegalovirus antigens. A total of 164 TCR beta chains were listed by the study as associated with cytomegalovirus. While some public TCRs were present in many individuals, most TCR sequences turned up only very rarely across donors. In both the original and validation cohorts, the classifier was reported to diagnose cytomegalovirus status with high specificity and sensitivity. A later analysis had no HLA typing for the validation cohort, so co-occurrence there was scored across all 110 or so repertoires. The authors suggested that the approach could potentially be extended to other disease states and immunological phenotypes. A later analysis found that TCRs clustered in the first cohort also tended to co-occur in the roughly 120 validation repertoires, with approximately 93% of cluster scores above 0.

The donors were included in the validation cohort of some 110 subjects, a group kept apart from the roughly 700-subject first cohort. This clone was picked up one time. Its antigen target is currently unknown. No base-level quality is on record; no much larger clone is a single base apart. Libraries were made using the immunoSEQ multiplex PCR assay. Per the source publication's procedure: A statistical classification framework was built to diagnose cytomegalovirus status from the catalog of TCR beta chain sequences. The source is immuneACCESS, and TCRdb retained only in-frame sequences with V and J called. Part of the clones is not carried over; for the studies checked, unresolved V genes explain less than half of this, and the remainder is unexplained. V, J and clone size derive from that table, while D and trimming were established from the DNA sequence. Counted in this sample were 260,000 or so clones; around 89% of them appeared once. The top ten hold approximately 0.9% of the sample.

The germline V gene gives CDR1 as MDHEN and CDR2 as SYDVKM. The germline V end is reduced by 5 bases and the J end by 5 bases; junction bases left unmatched: 7. The CDR3 contains 14 residues, cysteine and phenylalanine counted. CDR3 DNA only is kept here, 42 bases in frame from base 1. The receptor was isolated from a woman aged 18-29 years in good health and CMV-seronegative. The chain was built from TRBV28 and TRBJ2-7; a stretch of 9 junction bases matches TRBD2. Sample: PBMCs. The CDR3 here reads CASSEREAPHEQYF. The base sequence is TGTGCCAGCAGTGAGCGGGAGGCACCGCACGAGCAGTACTTC. Full variable domain (CDR3 extended with the reference TRBV28 and TRBJ2-7 proteins): DVKVTQSSRYLVKRTGEKVFLECVQDMDHENMFWYRQDPGLGLRLIYFSYDVKMKEKGDIPEGYSVSREKKERFSLILESASTNQTSMYLCASSEREAPHEQYFGPGTRLTVT.